Each of the 13 T cell receptor beta chains below was sequenced from the same sample in a study of shared clonotypes between healthy human individuals. Measured with immunoSEQ multiplex PCR; TCRdb has only the in-frame clones, and not every one. Of 2,100,000 or so clones in the sample, nearly 97% were seen once. The sequenced sample consisted of naive CD4+ T cells sorted from blood. Subset here: CD45RA+ positively selected. The source is a man aged 18 to 30 in good health.

The chain uses TRBV30 and TRBJ1-6, with D hard to call. Germline V gene lookup returns CDR1 GTSNPN and CDR2 SVGIG (reference sequence). The CDR3 is 15 residues long. V lost 0 bases to trimming and J lost 4 bases, with 10 bases between them. The CDR3 DNA reads as TGTGCCTGGAGTGTAGGGTCGGGGTATAATTCACCCCTCCACTTT. Its protein product is CAWSVGSGYNSPLHF.

This clone was seen a single time. This sequence joins TRBV18 and TRBJ2-2; D uncertain. Germline CDR1 KGHSH, CDR2 LQKENI. The length of the CDR3 is 14 residues. The V end lost 3 bases, the J end lost 4 bases, and 9 bases lay between the germline ends. CDR3 sequence reads: CASSPISGTGELFF. CDR3 nucleotide sequence: TGTGCCAGCTCACCGATCTCTGGCACCGGGGAGCTGTTTTTT. Based on the CDR3 plus reference TRBV18 and TRBJ2-2, the full variable domain is NAGVMQNPRHLVRRRGQEARLRCSPMKGHSHVYWYRQLPEEGLKFMVYLQKENIIDESGMPKERFSAEFPKEGPSILRIQQVVRGDSAAYFCASSPISGTGELFFGEGSRLTVL.

This sequence joins TRBV7-9 and TRBJ2-7; 11 bases agree with TRBD2. This CDR3 is 16 amino acids long. The ends lost 5 bases at V and 1 base at J; junction bases unmatched: 7. Germline loops: CDR1 SEHNR, CDR2 FQNEAQ (reference sequence). The CDR3 region is CASSPLAGGISYEQYF. CDR3 DNA: TGTGCCAGCAGCCCCCTAGCGGGGGGTATATCCTACGAGCAGTACTTC.

V and J are TRBV19 and TRBJ1-5, with 8 bases identical to TRBD1. Trimming at V came to 7 bases and at J to 3 bases, leaving 8 bases not matched to a gene. Germline V lookup: CDR1 LNHDA, CDR2 SQIVND (reference sequence). The CDR3 covers 15 residues. The CDR3 nucleotides are TGTGCCAGTAAAAACCGGACAGGGTACAATCAGCCCCAGCATTTT. This translates into CASKNRTGYNQPQHF.

V is TRBV28 and J is TRBJ1-1, with TRBD1 matching 8 bases. V was pared by 3 bases and J by 3 bases, with 15 bases of the junction left unmatched. Germline V lookup: CDR1 MDHEN, CDR2 SYDVKM. The CDR3 contains 18 residues. The CDR3 coding sequence is TGTGCCAGCAGTTTCCTCCAAACCTTGACAGGGGTGGACACTGAAGCTTTCTTT. This codes for CASSFLQTLTGVDTEAFF.

V gene TRBV7-6 combines with J gene TRBJ1-3; no reliable D call. V was pared by 5 bases and J by 0 bases, with 8 bases between. CDR1 is SGHVS and CDR2 is FNYEAQ in the germline V gene. The CDR3 contains 14 residues. The CDR3: CASSAGTSGNTIYF. In nucleotides, the CDR3 is TGTGCCAGCAGCGCGGGAACCTCTGGAAACACCATATATTTT.

The chain recombines TRBV7-2 with TRBJ2-5, with no clear D. The CDR3 sequence is 13 residues long. Germline CDR1 is SGHTA and CDR2 is FQGNSA. The V and J ends lost 1 base and 8 bases respectively, with 11 bases between them. CDR3 nucleotide sequence: TGTGCCAGCAGCTTAGACCCTCCTGGTACCCAGTACTTC. Translating gives CASSLDPPGTQYF. The whole variable domain, remainder taken from reference TRBV7-2 and TRBJ2-5, is GAGVSQSPSNKVTEKGKDVELRCDPISGHTALYWYRQSLGQGLEFLIYFQGNSAPDKSGLPSDRFSAERTGGSVSTLTIQRTQQEDSAVYLCASSLDPPGTQYFGPGTRLLVL.

This chain links TRBV27 with TRBJ2-5, with D tentatively TRBD1 or TRBD2 (5 bases each). Looked up from germline, CDR1 is MNHEY and CDR2 is SMNVEV (reference sequence). The CDR3 contains 14 residues. The V gene lost 5 bases and the J gene lost 7 bases, with 17 bases spanning the gap. The CDR3 loop is CASSPDLFGGTQYF. In nucleotides, the CDR3 is TGTGCCAGCAGTCCGGACCTTTTTGGGGGGACCCAGTACTTC.

As concerns this clone: Distinct nucleotide sequences in the sample also encode this CDR3. This chain joins TRBV5-1 and TRBJ2-7; perhaps TRBD2 as D (6 bases). V gave up 4 bases and J gave up 0 bases, with 11 bases separating them. The CDR3 is 14 residues long. The germline V gene has CDR1 SGHRS and CDR2 YFSETQ. CDR3 loop: CASSPRGNSYEQYF. CDR3 DNA: TGCGCCAGCAGCCCACGGGGGAACTCCTACGAGCAGTACTTC.

In regard to this clone: The junction and the germline gene differ at one end; a read error may be behind it. The chain carries TRBV7-7 and TRBJ2-5; D is perhaps TRBD2 (6 bases). There are 14 residues in the CDR3. Germline lookup yields CDR1 SSHAT and CDR2 FNYEAQ (reference sequence). The CDR3 loop reads CASSLGRGQETQYF. The CDR3, as DNA: TGTGCTAGCAGCTTAGGGCGGGGCCAAGAGACCCAGTACTTC.

The chain combines TRBV5-1 with TRBJ2-7; 9 nucleotides line up with TRBD1. V lost 4 bases to trimming and J lost 5 bases; unmatched junction nucleotides: 7. The germline V gene encodes CDR1 SGHRS and CDR2 YFSETQ. The CDR3 has 14 residues. The CDR3 spells CASSPQDRGHEQYF. The CDR3 DNA sequence: TGCGCCAGCAGCCCGCAGGACAGGGGCCACGAGCAGTACTTC.

The J gene is TRBJ2-1, the V gene TRBV30; tentative D call: TRBD2 (5 bases). Germline V gives CDR1 GTSNPN, CDR2 SVGIG (reference sequence). The CDR3 length is 15 residues. Trimming left V 0 bases short and J 12 bases short, with 21 bases between. The CDR3 DNA is TGTGCCTGGAGTGTTACTAGAAGGTCCGATATAGGGCAGTTCTTC. Encoded protein: CAWSVTRRSDIGQFF.

Turning to this clone: The identical CDR3 is also encoded by other nucleotide sequences in the sample. The chain links TRBV5-6 to TRBJ2-7, with D unclear. The CDR3 has 12 residues. Trimming shortened V by 3 bases and J by 0 bases, and 4 bases separated the two germline ends. Germline V lookup: CDR1 SGHDT, CDR2 YYEEEE. CDR3 protein: CASSSSSYEQYF. The CDR3 DNA is TGTGCCAGCAGCTCCTCCTCCTACGAGCAGTACTTC.